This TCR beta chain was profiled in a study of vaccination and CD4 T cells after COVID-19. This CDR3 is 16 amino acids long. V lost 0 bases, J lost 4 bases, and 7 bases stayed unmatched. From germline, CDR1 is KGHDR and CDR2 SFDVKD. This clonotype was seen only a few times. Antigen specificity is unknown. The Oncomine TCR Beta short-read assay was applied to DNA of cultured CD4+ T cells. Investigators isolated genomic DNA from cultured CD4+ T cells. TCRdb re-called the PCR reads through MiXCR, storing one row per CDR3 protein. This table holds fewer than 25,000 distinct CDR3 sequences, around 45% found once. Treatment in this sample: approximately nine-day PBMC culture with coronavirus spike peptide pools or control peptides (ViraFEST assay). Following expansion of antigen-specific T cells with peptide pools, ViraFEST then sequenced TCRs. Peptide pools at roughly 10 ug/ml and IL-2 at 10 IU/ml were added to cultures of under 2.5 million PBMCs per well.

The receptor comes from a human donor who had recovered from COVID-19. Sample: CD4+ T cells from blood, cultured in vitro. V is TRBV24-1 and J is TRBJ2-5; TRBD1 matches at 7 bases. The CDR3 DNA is TGTGCCACCAGTGATTTGCAAGGGCAGGGGGTAGAGACCCAGTACTTC. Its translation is CATSDLQGQGVETQYF.